This T cell receptor beta chain was obtained from a study of T cells after yellow fever vaccination. Whole-study findings and limits: Abundant clonotypes from the bulk population could get into FACS-sorted repertoires as contaminants. Most primary-vaccination clones recurred post-booster (approximately 96% CD4, about 87% CD8).

CDR1 is LGHDT and CDR2 is YNNKEL in the germline V gene (reference sequence). V shed 3 bases and J shed 4 bases, with 6 bases lying between them. This CDR3 region has 12 residues. TCRdb re-called the 5' RACE reads with MiXCR, one entry per CDR3 protein. The profile covers about 300,000 distinct CDR3 sequences, with roughly 9% appearing a single time and about 3% taken by the ten largest. About this clonotype itself: The antigen is unknown.

The clonotype comes from a young man who received the YFV17D yellow fever vaccine. The sample in question was CD4+ T cells sorted from PBMCs, obtained 5 days after the yellow fever booster vaccination. V usage is TRBV3-1 and J usage is TRBJ1-1; D is unresolved. The CDR3 here is CASSQGSTEAFF. Here the CDR3 DNA reads TGTGCCAGCAGCCAGGGAAGCACTGAAGCTTTCTTT.